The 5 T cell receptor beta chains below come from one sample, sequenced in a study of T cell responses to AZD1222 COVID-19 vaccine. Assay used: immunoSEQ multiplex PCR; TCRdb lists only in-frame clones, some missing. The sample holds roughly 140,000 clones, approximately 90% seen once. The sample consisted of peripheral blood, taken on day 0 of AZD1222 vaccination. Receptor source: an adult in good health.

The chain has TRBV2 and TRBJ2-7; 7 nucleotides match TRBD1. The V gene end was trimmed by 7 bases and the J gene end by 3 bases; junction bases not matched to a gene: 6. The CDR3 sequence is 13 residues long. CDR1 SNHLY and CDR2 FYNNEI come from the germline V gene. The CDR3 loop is CASKTGRVYEQYF. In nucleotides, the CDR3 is TGTGCCAGCAAGACAGGGCGGGTCTACGAGCAGTACTTC. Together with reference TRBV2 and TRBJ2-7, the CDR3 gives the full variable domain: EPEVTQTPSHQVTQMGQEVILRCVPISNHLYFYWYRQILGQKVEFLVSFYNNEISEKSEIFDDQFSVERPDGSNFTLKIRSTKLEDSAMYFCASKTGRVYEQYFGPGTRLTVT.

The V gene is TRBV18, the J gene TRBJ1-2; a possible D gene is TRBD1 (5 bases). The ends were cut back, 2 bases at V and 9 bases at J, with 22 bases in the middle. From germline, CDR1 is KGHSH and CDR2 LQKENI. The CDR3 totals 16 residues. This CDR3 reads CASSPRRQGEGQSYTF. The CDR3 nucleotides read TGTGCCAGCTCACCAAGGCGGCAGGGAGAAGGTCAGAGCTACACCTTC.

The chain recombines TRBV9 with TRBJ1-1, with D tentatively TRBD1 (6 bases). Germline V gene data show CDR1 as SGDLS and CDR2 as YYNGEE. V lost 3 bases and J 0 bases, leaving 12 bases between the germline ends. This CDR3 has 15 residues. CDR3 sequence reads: CASSALQGLNTEAFF. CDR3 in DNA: TGTGCCAGCAGCGCCCTACAGGGACTGAACACTGAAGCTTTCTTT. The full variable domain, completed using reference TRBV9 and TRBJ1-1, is DSGVTQTPKHLITATGQRVTLRCSPRSGDLSVYWYQQSLDQGLQFLIQYYNGEERAKGNILERFSAQQFPDLHSELNLSSLELGDSALYFCASSALQGLNTEAFFGQGTRLTVV.

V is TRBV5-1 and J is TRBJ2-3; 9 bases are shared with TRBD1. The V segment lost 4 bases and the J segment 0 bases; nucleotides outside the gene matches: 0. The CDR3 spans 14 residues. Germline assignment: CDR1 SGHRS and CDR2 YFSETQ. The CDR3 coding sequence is TGCGCCAGCAGCGGACAGGGGAGCACAGATACGCAGTATTTT. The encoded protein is CASSGQGSTDTQYF. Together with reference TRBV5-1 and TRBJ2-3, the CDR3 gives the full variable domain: KAGVTQTPRYLIKTRGQQVTLSCSPISGHRSVSWYQQTPGQGLQFLFEYFSETQRNKGNFPGRFSGRQFSNSRSEMNVSTLELGDSALYLCASSGQGSTDTQYFGPGTRLTVL.

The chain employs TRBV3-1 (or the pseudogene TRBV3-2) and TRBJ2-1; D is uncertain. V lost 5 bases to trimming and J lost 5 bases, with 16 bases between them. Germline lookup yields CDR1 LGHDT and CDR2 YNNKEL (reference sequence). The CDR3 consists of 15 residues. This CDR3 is CASSDWPTLDNEQFF. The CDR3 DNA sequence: TGTGCCAGCAGCGATTGGCCTACCCTTGACAATGAGCAGTTCTTC.